The clone carrying this T cell receptor (beta chain) occurred many times. Its antigen is as yet unknown. This entry comes from a study of response to subunit inactivated influenza vaccine. The study's findings and limits: With each seasonal influenza vaccination, the authors suggested, few new T cells are recruited.

TCRdb analysed the RT-PCR reads with MiXCR anew, one entry per CDR3 protein. The top ten clones hold about 12% of a sample with 500,000 to 550,000 distinct CDR3 sequences, about 7.2% of them seen once. This TCR was recovered from a man aged 50-75 years who received an inactivated influenza vaccine. The specimen was PBMCs from blood, collected around 2 years after vaccination.

The CDR3 region has the DNA TGTGCCACCAGTGATTTACCCATAAATGAGCAGTTCTTC. Translation gives CATSDLPINEQFF. The chain joins TRBV24-1 to TRBJ2-1; D gene unclear. Germline V CDR1 and CDR2: KGHDR, SFDVKD. V lost 1 base and J lost 7, with 7 bases in between. The CDR3 covers 13 residues.